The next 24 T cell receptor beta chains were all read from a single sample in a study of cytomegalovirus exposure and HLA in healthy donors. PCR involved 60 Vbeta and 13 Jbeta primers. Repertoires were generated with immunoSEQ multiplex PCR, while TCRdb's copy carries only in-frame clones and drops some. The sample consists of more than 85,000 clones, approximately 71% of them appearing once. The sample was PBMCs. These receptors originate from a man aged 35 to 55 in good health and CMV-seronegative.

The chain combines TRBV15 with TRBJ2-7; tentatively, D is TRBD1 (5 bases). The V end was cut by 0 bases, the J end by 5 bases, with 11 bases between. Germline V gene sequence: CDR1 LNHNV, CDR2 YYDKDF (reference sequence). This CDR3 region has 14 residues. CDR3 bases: TGTGCCACCAGCAGAGATACGAGCAGGGACGAGCAGTACTTC. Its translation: CATSRDTSRDEQYF.

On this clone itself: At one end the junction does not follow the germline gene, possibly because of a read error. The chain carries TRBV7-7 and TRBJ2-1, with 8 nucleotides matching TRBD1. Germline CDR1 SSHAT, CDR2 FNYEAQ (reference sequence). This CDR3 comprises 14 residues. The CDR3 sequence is CASSLAAGGGEQFF. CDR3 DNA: TGTGCTAGCAGCTTAGCCGCAGGGGGCGGTGAGCAGTTCTTC.

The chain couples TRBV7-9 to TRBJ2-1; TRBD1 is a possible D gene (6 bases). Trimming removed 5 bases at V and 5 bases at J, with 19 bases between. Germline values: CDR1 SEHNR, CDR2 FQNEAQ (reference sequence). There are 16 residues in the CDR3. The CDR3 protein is CASSAFDRLGHNEQFF. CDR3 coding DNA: TGTGCCAGCAGCGCCTTCGACAGGCTTGGCCACAATGAGCAGTTCTTC.

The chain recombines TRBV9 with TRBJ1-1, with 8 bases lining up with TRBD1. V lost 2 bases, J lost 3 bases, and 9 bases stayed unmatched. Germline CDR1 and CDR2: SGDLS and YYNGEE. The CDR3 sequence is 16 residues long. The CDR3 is CASSVGVTRGHTEAFF. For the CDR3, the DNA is TGTGCCAGCAGCGTTGGGGTGACCAGGGGGCACACTGAAGCTTTCTTT.

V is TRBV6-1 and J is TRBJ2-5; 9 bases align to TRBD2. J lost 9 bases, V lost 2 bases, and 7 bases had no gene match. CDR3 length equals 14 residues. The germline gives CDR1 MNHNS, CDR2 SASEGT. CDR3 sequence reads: CASSESGLAGSQYF. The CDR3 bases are TGTGCCAGCAGTGAATCGGGACTAGCAGGGTCCCAGTACTTC.

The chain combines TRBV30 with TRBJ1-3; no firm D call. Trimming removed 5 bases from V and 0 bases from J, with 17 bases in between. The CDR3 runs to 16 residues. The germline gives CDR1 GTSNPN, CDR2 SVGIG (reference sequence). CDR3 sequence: CAWFPRARNSGNTIYF. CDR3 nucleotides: TGTGCCTGGTTCCCGAGGGCCCGAAACTCTGGAAACACCATATATTTT.

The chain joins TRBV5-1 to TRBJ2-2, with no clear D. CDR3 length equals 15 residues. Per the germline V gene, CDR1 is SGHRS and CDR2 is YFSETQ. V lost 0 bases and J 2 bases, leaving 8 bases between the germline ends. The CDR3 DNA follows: TGCGCCAGCAGCTTGGGCTATTTCAACACCGGGGAGCTGTTTTTT. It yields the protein CASSLGYFNTGELFF. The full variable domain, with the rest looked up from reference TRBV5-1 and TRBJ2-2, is KAGVTQTPRYLIKTRGQQVTLSCSPISGHRSVSWYQQTPGQGLQFLFEYFSETQRNKGNFPGRFSGRQFSNSRSEMNVSTLELGDSALYLCASSLGYFNTGELFFGEGSRLTVL.

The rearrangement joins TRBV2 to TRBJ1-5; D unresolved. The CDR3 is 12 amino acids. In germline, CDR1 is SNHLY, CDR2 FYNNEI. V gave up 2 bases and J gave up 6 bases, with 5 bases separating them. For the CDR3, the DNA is TGTGCCAGCAGTGAAAGCTCTCAGCCCCAGCATTTT. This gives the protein CASSESSQPQHF.

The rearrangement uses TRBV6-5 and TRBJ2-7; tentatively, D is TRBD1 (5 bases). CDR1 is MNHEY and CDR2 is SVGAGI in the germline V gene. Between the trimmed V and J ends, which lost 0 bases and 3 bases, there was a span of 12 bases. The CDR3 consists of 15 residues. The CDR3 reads CASSYSMAGFYEQYF. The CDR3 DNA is TGTGCCAGCAGTTACTCGATGGCAGGGTTCTACGAGCAGTACTTC.

CDR3: CASSHHRDEQFF. The CDR3, as DNA: TGCGCCAGCAGCCACCATAGAGATGAGCAGTTCTTC. The chain couples TRBV4-1 to TRBJ2-1; D gene unclear. The CDR3 is made up of 12 amino acids. V was shortened by 3 bases and J by 8 bases, with 8 bases between the two germline ends. Germline V gene lookup returns CDR1 MGHRA and CDR2 YSYEKL.

CDR3: CASSHRGGDEKLFF. For the CDR3, the DNA is TGTGCCAGCAGCCACAGAGGGGGGGATGAAAAACTGTTTTTT. The chain is built from TRBV25-1 and TRBJ1-4; tentative D call: TRBD1 (6 bases). Trimming shortened V by 6 bases and J by 6 bases, and 14 bases separated the two germline ends. The CDR3 covers 14 residues. The germline CDR1 and CDR2 sequences are MGHDK and SYGVNS.

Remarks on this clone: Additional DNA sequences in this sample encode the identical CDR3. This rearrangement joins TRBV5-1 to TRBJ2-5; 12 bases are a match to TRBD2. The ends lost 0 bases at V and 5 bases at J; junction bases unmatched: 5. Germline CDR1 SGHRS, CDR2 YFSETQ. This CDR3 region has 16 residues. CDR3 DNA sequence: TGCGCCAGCAGCTTGGCACTAGCGGGGGGCGGGGAGACCCAGTACTTC. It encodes CASSLALAGGGETQYF.

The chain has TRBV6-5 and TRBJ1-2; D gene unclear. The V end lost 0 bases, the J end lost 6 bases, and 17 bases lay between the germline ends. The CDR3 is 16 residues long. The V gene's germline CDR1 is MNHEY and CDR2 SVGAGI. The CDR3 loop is CASSYSIDRGFHGYTF. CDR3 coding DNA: TGTGCCAGCAGTTACTCGATTGATCGAGGCTTTCATGGCTACACCTTC.

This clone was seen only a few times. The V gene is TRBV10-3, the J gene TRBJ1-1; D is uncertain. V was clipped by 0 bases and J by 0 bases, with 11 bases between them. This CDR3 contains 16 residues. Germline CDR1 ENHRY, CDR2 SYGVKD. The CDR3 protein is CAISESQTVLNTEAFF. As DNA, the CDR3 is TGTGCCATCAGTGAGTCCCAAACAGTTTTGAACACTGAAGCTTTCTTT.

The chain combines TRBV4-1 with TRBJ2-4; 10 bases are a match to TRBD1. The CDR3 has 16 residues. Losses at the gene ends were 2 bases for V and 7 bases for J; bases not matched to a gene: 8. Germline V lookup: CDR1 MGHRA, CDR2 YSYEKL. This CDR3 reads CASSQSSGTGVNIQYF. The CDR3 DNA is TGCGCCAGCAGCCAATCATCCGGGACAGGGGTGAACATTCAGTACTTC.

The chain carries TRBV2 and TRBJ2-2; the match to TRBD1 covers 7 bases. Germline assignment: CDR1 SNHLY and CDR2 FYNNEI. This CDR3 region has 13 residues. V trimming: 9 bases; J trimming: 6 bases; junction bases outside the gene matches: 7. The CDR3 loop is CASKTGIAGELFF. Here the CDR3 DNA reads TGTGCCAGTAAGACAGGGATCGCCGGGGAGCTGTTTTTT.

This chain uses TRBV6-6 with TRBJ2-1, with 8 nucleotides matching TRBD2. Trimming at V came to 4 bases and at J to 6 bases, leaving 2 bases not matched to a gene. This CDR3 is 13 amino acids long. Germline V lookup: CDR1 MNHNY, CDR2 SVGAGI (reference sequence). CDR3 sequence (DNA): TGTGCCAGCAGTTCGGGAGGGGGCAATGAGCAGTTCTTC. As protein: CASSSGGGNEQFF.

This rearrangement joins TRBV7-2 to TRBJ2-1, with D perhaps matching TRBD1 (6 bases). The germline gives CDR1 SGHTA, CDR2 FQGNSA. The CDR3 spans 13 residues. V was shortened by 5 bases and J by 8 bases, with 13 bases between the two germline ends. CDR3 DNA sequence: TGTGCCAGCAGCCCGCAGGGGCTAGATGAGCAGTTCTTC. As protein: CASSPQGLDEQFF.

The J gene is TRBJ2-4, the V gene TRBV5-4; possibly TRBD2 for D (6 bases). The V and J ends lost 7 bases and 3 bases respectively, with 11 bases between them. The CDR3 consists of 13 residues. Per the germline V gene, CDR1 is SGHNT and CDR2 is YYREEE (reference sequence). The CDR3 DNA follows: TGTGCCAGCCGGAGGGTTGGCAAAAACATTCAGTACTTC. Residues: CASRRVGKNIQYF.

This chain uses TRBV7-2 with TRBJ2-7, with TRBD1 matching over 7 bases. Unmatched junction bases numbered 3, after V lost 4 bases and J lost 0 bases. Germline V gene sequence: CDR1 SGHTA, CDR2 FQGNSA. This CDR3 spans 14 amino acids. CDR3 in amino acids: CASSSGTVSYEQYF. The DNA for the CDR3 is TGTGCCAGCAGCTCAGGGACAGTCTCCTACGAGCAGTACTTC.

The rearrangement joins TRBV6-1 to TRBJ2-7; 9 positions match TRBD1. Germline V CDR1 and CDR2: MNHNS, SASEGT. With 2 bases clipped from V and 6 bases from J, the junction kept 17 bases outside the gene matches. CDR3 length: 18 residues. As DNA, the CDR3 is TGTGCCAGCAGTGAAAACGGACGAGGGGGGGACAGGGACTCCGAGCAGTACTTC. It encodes CASSENGRGGDRDSEQYF.

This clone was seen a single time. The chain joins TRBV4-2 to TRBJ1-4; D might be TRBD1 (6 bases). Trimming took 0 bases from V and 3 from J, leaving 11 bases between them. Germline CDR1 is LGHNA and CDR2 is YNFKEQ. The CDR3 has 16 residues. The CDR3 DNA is TGTGCCAGCAGCCAAGACAGGGGCTACCCTAATGAAAAACTGTTTTTT. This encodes CASSQDRGYPNEKLFF.

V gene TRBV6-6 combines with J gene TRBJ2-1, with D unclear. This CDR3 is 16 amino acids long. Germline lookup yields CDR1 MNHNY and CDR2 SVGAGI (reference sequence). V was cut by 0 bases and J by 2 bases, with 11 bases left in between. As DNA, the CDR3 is TGTGCCAGCAGTTACTCGGCCTGGCAGACCTACAATGAGCAGTTCTTC. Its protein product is CASSYSAWQTYNEQFF.

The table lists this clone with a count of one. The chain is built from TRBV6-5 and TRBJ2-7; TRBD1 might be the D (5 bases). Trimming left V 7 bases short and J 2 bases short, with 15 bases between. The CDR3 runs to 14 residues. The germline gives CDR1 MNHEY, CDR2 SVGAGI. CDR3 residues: CASTMLGLPYEQYF. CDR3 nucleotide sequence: TGTGCCAGCACCATGCTGGGGCTCCCCTACGAGCAGTACTTC.